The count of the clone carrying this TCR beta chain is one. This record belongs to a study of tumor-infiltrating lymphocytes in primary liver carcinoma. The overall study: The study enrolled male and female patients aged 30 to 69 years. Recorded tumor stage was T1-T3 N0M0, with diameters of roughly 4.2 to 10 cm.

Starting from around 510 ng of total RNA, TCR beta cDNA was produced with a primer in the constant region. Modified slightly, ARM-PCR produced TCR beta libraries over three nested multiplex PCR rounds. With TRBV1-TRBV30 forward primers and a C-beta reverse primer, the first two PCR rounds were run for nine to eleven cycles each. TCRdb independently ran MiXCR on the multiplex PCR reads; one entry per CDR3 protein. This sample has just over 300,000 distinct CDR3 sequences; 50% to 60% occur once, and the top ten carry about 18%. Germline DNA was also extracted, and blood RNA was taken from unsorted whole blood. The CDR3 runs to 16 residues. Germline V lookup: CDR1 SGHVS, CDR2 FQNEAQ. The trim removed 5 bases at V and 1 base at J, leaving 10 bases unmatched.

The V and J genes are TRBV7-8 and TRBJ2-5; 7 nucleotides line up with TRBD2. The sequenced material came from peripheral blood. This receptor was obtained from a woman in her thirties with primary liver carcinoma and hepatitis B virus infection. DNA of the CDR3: TGTGCCAGCAGCCCAGTGGGGAGCGGGATCCAAGAGACCCAGTACTTC. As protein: CASSPVGSGIQETQYF.